What follows are 3 T cell receptor beta chains derived from one specimen sequenced in a study of T-cell reconstitution after alpha-beta-depleted transplantation in children. Unique molecular identifiers tagged the TCRbeta library. Via MiXCR, TCRdb re-called the PCR reads, giving one row per CDR3 protein. Found here are approximately 630,000 distinct CDR3 sequences, roughly 13% of them singletons; the top ten hold about 0.77%. The material was PBMCs, obtained before TCRalphabeta/CD19-depleted stem cell transplant. Source of these receptors: a girl aged 2 to 9 with congenital amegakaryocytic thrombocytopenia, due to receive a stem cell transplant.

V is TRBV9 and J is TRBJ2-5; a possible D gene is TRBD2 (6 bases). The V gene lost 2 bases and the J gene lost 5 bases, with 16 bases spanning the gap. CDR1 and CDR2 (germline): SGDLS, YYNGEE. CDR3 length equals 15 residues. The CDR3 protein is CASSVIPGSGETQYF. For the CDR3, the DNA is TGTGCCAGCAGCGTCATTCCCGGGAGCGGGGAGACCCAGTACTTC.

This clonotype was seen a handful of times. This sequence joins TRBV3-1 and TRBJ2-1; D is undetermined. V lost 1 base, J lost 8 bases, and 18 bases lay in between. Germline V lookup: CDR1 LGHDT, CDR2 YNNKEL (reference sequence). CDR3 size: 16 residues. CDR3 amino acids: CASSQVRTSFLDEQFF. Written as DNA, the CDR3 is TGTGCCAGCAGCCAAGTCCGGACGAGTTTTCTCGATGAGCAGTTCTTC.

The gene calls are TRBV29-1 and TRBJ2-3, with 7 bases matching TRBD2. V was clipped by 6 bases and J by 2 bases; unmatched bases: 11. The CDR3 is 15 amino acids. CDR1 and CDR2 from the germline V gene are SQVTM and ANQGSEA. The CDR3: CSVRILGGSTDTQYF. The CDR3 DNA reads TGCAGCGTACGCATACTCGGGGGGTCCACAGATACGCAGTATTTT.